The present T cell receptor beta chain was sequenced within a study of monozygotic twins with inflammatory bowel disease. No DNA is given; TCRdb re-called the 5' RACE reads and lists each CDR3 protein once. This sample's clone table lists roughly 160,000 distinct CDR3 sequences. Germline CDR1 reads SSHAT; CDR2 reads FNYEAQ (reference sequence). This CDR3 comprises 15 residues. Study-wide results and caveats: Healthy co-twins showed greater TCRbeta diversity (inverse Simpson) than IBD patients.

About this clonotype itself: Its specificity is unknown.

From whole blood, total RNA was isolated without any sorting of T cells. The chain links TRBV7-7 to TRBJ2-7; with no DNA, the TCRdb D assignment of TRBD2 cannot be verified. The clonotype originates from a human donor with ulcerative colitis or Crohn's disease, or a healthy co-twin of an affected twin (not recorded which). Sequencing input: blood. The CDR3 sequence is CASSSGLAGEYEQYF.